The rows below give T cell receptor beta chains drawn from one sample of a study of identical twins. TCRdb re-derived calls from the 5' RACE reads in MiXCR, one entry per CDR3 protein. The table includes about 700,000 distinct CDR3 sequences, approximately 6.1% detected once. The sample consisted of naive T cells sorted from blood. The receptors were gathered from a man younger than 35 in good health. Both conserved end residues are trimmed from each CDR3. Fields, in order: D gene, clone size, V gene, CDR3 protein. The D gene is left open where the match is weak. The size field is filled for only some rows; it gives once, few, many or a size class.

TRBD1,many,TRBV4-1,ASSQGTGAGYNEQF
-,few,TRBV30,AWSSEGGIGNQPQH
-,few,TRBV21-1,ASSKDETASGRHYQETQY
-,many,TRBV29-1,SVATPVGETQY
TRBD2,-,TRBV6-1,ASRRTSGSRYNEQF
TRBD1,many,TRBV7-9,ASSSGTGNTGELF
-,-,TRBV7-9,ASRRDNSNEQF
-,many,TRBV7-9,ASSLEAGELF
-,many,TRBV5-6,ASSLEFDVQF
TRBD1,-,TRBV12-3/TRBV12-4,ASKGARTEAF
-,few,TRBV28,ASSFRSWGSKEKLF
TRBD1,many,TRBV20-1,SARRDRAAEQF
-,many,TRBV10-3,AISYTTGQGSYEQY
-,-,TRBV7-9,ASSFTTGRHTDTQY
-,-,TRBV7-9,ASSLRGSGVGQETQY
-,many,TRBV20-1,SARPVLYEQY
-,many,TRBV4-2,ASSQLRDHEQY
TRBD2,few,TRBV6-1,ASRGSGAGSHV
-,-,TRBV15,ATSRDPYTQETQY
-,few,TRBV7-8,ASTTLAQETQY
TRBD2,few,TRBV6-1,ASTPGTSLYNEQF
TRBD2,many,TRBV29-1,SVGDLAEHYNEQF
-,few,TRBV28,AARGQIPVGDTQY
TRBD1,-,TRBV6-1,ASSTWGQKQETQY
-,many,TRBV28,ASAPGTLKY
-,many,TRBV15,ATSSQGRETQY
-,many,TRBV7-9,ASSLAFMTPAQF
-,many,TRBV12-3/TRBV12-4,ASSQGTKNIQY
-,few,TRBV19,ASSIGTGSNEQF
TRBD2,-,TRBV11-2,ASSLDLWEGLTDTQY
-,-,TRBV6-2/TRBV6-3,ASSYRAASPLLAKNIQY
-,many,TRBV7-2,ASSLLGGAGYNEQF
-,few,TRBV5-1,ASSVGQGGIQY